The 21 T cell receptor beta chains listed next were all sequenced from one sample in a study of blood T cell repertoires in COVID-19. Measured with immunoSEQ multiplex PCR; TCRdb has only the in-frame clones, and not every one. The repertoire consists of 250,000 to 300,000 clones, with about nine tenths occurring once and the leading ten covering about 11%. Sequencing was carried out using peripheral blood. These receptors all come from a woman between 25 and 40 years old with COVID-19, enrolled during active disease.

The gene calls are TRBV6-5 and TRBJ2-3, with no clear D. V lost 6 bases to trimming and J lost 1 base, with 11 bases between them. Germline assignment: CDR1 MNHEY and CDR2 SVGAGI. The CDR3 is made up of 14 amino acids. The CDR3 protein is CASSLMQGTDTQYF. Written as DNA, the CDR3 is TGTGCCAGCAGCCTAATGCAGGGCACAGATACGCAGTATTTT.

The CDR3 DNA reads as TGTGCCAGCAGCTTGGCCACAGGGTTGAGATTTAACTATGGCTACACCTTC. Amino acid sequence: CASSLATGLRFNYGYTF. This chain connects TRBV5-4 to TRBJ1-2, with D possibly matching TRBD1 (6 bases). Per germline, CDR1 SGHNT and CDR2 YYREEE (reference sequence). The CDR3 covers 17 residues. The ends were cut back, 0 bases at V and 1 base at J, with 16 bases in the middle.

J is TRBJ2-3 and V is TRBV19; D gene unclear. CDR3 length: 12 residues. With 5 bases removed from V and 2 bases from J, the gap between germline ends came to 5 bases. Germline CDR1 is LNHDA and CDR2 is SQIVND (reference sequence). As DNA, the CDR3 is TGTGCCAGTAGTGCTAACACAGATACGCAGTATTTT. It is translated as CASSANTDTQYF.

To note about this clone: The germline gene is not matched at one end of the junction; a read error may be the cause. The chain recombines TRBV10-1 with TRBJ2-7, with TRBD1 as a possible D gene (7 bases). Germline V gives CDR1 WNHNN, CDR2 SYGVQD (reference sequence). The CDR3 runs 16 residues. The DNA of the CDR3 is TGCGCCAGCTGTGAGTCGACGGCAGGGGGGTTCCACGAGCAGTACTTC. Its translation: CASCESTAGGFHEQYF.

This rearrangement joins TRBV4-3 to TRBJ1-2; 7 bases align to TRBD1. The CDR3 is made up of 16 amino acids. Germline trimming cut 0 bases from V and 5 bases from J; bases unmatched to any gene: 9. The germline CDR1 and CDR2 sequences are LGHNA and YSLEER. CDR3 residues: CASSQDGTGERYGYTF. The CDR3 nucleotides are TGCGCCAGCAGCCAAGATGGTACAGGGGAGAGGTATGGCTACACCTTC.

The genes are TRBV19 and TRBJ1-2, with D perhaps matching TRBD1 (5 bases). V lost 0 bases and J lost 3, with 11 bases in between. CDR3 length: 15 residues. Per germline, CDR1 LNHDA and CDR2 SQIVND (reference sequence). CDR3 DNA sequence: TGTGCCAGTAGTATAGATGGGTCCAGGGACTATGGCTACACCTTC. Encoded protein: CASSIDGSRDYGYTF.

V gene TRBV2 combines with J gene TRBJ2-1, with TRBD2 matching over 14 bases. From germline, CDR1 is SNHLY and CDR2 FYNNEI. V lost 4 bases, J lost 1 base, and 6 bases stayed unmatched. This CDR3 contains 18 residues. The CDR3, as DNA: TGTGCCAGCAGTGCGTCGGGACTAGCGGGAGAATCCTACAATGAGCAGTTCTTC. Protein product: CASSASGLAGESYNEQFF.

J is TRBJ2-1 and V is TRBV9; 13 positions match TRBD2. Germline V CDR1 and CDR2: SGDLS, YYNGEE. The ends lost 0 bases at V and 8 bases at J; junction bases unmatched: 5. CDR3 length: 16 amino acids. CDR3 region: CASSVAGTSGIDEQFF. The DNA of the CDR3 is TGTGCCAGCAGCGTAGCCGGGACTAGCGGGATAGATGAGCAGTTCTTC.

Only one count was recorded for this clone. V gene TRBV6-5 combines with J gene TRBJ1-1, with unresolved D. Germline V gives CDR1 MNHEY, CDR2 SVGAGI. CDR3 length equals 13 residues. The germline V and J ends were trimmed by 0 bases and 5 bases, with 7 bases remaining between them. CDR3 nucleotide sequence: TGTGCCAGCAGTTACTCGACCAGGACTGAAGCTTTCTTT. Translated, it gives CASSYSTRTEAFF.

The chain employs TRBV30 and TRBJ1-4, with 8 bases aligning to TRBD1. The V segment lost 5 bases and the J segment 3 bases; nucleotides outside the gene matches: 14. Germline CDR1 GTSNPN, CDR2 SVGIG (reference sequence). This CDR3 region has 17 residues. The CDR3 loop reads CAWAGQGKARANEKLFF. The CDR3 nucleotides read TGTGCCTGGGCAGGACAGGGCAAGGCCCGGGCTAATGAAAAACTGTTTTTT.

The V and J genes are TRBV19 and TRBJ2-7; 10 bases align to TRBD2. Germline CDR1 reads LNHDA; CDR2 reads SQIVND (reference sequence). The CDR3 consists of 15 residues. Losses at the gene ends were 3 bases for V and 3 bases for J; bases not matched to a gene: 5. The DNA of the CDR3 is TGTGCCAGTAGTATTACTAGCGGGACGGTCTACGAGCAGTACTTC. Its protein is CASSITSGTVYEQYF.

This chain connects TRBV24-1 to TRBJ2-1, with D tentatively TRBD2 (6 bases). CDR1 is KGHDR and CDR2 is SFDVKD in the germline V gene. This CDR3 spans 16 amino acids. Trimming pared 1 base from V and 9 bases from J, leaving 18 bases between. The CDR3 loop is CATSDFGTRLLSEQFF. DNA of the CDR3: TGTGCCACCAGTGATTTCGGGACTCGATTGCTTAGTGAGCAGTTCTTC.

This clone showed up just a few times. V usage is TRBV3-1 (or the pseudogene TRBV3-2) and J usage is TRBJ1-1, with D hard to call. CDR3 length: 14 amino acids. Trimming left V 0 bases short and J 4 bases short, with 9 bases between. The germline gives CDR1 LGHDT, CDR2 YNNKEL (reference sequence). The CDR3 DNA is TGTGCCAGCAGCCAAGATCCCGCGGGCACTGAAGCTTTCTTT. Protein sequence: CASSQDPAGTEAFF.

This CDR3 is CASSQRTGGTEAFF. CDR3 DNA: TGTGCCAGCAGTCAGAGGACAGGGGGGACTGAAGCTTTCTTT. The J gene is TRBJ1-1, the V gene TRBV6-6; 10 bases line up with TRBD1. The CDR3 contains 14 residues. The germline V gene has CDR1 MNHNY and CDR2 SVGAGI (reference sequence). The V gene end was trimmed by 5 bases and the J gene end by 5 bases; junction bases not matched to a gene: 5.

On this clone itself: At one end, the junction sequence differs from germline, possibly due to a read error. CDR3 protein: CASSSLAGGNNEQFF. In DNA, the CDR3 is TGTGCTAGCAGCTCCCTAGCGGGAGGGAACAATGAGCAGTTCTTC. The rearrangement joins TRBV7-7 to TRBJ2-1; 12 bases map to TRBD2. CDR3 length: 15 amino acids. Germline assignment: CDR1 SSHAT and CDR2 FNYEAQ (reference sequence). The full variable domain, completed using reference TRBV7-7 and TRBJ2-1, is GAGVSQSPRYKVTKRGQDVTLRCDPISSHATLYWYQQALGQGPEFLTYFNYEAQPDKSGLPSDRFSAERPEGSISTLTIQRTEQRDSAMYRCASSSLAGGNNEQFFGPGTRLTVL.

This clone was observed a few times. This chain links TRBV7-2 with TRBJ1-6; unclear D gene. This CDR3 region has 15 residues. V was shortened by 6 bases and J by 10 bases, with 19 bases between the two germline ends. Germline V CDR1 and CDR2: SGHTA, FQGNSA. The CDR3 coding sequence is TGTGCCAGCAGTCAGGCGGGTTTGGGAGTCTCACCCCTCCACTTT. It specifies CASSQAGLGVSPLHF.

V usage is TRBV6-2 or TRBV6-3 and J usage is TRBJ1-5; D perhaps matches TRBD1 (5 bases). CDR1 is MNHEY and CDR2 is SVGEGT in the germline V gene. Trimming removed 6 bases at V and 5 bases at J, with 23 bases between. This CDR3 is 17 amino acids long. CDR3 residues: CASSTLVGQGPYQPQHF. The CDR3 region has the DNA TGTGCCAGCAGCACCCTGGTTGGGCAGGGCCCCTATCAGCCCCAGCATTTT.

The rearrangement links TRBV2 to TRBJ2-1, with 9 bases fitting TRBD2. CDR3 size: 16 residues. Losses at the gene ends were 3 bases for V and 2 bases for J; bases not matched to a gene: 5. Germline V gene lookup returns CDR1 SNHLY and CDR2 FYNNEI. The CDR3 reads CASSDGTSTTYNEQFF. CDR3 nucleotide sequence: TGTGCCAGCAGTGACGGGACTAGCACTACCTACAATGAGCAGTTCTTC. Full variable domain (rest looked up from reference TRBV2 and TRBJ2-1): EPEVTQTPSHQVTQMGQEVILRCVPISNHLYFYWYRQILGQKVEFLVSFYNNEISEKSEIFDDQFSVERPDGSNFTLKIRSTKLEDSAMYFCASSDGTSTTYNEQFFGPGTRLTVL.

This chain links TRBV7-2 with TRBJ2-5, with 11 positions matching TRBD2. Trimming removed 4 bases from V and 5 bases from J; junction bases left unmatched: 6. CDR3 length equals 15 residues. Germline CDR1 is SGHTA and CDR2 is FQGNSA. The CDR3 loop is CASSYFLAGGETQYF. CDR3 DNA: TGTGCCAGCAGCTACTTTTTAGCGGGGGGGGAGACCCAGTACTTC.

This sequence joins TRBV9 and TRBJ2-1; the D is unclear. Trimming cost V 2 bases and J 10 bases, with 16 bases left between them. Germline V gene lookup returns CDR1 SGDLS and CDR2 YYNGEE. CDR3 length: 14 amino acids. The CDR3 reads CASSVRPTSGEQFF. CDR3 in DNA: TGTGCCAGCAGCGTTCGGCCCACCTCCGGGGAGCAGTTCTTC. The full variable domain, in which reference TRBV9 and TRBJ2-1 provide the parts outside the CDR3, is DSGVTQTPKHLITATGQRVTLRCSPRSGDLSVYWYQQSLDQGLQFLIQYYNGEERAKGNILERFSAQQFPDLHSELNLSSLELGDSALYFCASSVRPTSGEQFFGPGTRLTVL.

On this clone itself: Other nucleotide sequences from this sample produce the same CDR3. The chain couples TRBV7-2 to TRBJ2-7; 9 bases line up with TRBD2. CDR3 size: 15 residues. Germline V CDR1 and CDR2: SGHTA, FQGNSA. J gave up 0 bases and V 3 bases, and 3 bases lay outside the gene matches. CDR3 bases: TGTGCCAGCAGCTTGGCGGGAGGGAGCTCCTACGAGCAGTACTTC. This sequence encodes CASSLAGGSSYEQYF.